The clone carrying this TCR beta chain was detected a few times. The data were obtained in a study of blood T cell repertoires in COVID-19. Study background: Specimens from acute and convalescent COVID-19 originated in the United States, Italy and Spain.

This table comes from immunoSEQ multiplex PCR, and its TCRdb copy is limited to in-frame clones, with some not included. In the table there are tens of thousands of clones, over 75% of which are singletons. The germline gives CDR1 SGHAT, CDR2 FQNNGV. The CDR3 loop spans 17 amino acids. Trimming removed 2 bases from V and 1 base from J; junction bases left unmatched: 6. This TCR derives from a man in his 60s with acute or convalescent COVID-19. The chain employs TRBV11-2 and TRBJ2-3; 10 bases are a match to TRBD2. The sequenced sample was peripheral blood. The CDR3 bases are TGTGCCAGCAGCTTATGGTCTAGCGGGGGCCGCACAGATACGCAGTATTTT. Translating it yields CASSLWSSGGRTDTQYF.